Following are 22 T cell receptor beta chains from one sample sequenced in a study of cytotoxic CD8 clonotypes in ibrutinib-treated CLL. The protocol was immunoSEQ multiplex PCR, while the TCRdb copy is restricted to in-frame clones and leaves out a portion. The repertoire holds approximately 130,000 clones, with 84% as singletons. Sequenced here: PBMCs, sampled after 24 months of ibrutinib treatment. The receptors were sampled from a human donor with chronic lymphocytic leukemia.

V is TRBV2 and J is TRBJ1-6, with D possibly being TRBD1 (5 bases). V was cut by 8 bases and J by 9 bases, with 17 bases left in between. Per the germline V gene, CDR1 is SNHLY and CDR2 is FYNNEI. The length of the CDR3 is 14 residues. The CDR3 region is CASCPGGRGSPLHF. The CDR3 region has the DNA TGTGCCAGCTGCCCCGGGGGAAGAGGTTCACCCCTCCACTTT.

J is TRBJ1-5 and V is TRBV19, with D unresolved. The germline CDR1 and CDR2 sequences are LNHDA and SQIVND (reference sequence). The CDR3 covers 14 residues. The ends were cut back, 3 bases at V and 5 bases at J, with 11 bases in the middle. The CDR3 bases are TGTGCCAGTAGTATCCCAGGATCGGATCAGCCCCAGCATTTT. Translation: CASSIPGSDQPQHF.

The chain is built from TRBV19 and TRBJ1-1; D is uncertain. The V end was cut by 1 base, the J end by 4 bases, with 7 bases between. Germline values: CDR1 LNHDA, CDR2 SQIVND (reference sequence). This CDR3 is 13 amino acids long. CDR3 protein: CASSIVWGTEAFF. The CDR3 DNA is TGTGCCAGTAGTATAGTTTGGGGCACTGAAGCTTTCTTT.

The V gene is TRBV10-2, the J gene TRBJ1-3, with D hard to call. V lost 2 bases and J lost 4, with 9 bases in between. The CDR3 covers 14 residues. The V gene's germline CDR1 is WSHSY and CDR2 SAAADI. The CDR3 DNA reads TGCGCCAGCAGTGAGCCCTCGGTCGGAAACACCATATATTTT. This translates into CASSEPSVGNTIYF.

This clone has just one count. The rearrangement links TRBV2 to TRBJ2-1; 11 bases line up with TRBD2. The J segment lost 9 bases and the V segment lost 4 bases, leaving 11 bases of the junction unmatched. CDR3 length: 16 residues. Germline CDR1 and CDR2: SNHLY and FYNNEI. CDR3 amino acids: CASSVGLAGGEGEQFF. CDR3 coding DNA: TGTGCCAGCAGTGTGGGGCTAGCGGGGGGCGAAGGTGAGCAGTTCTTC.

This sequence joins TRBV6-1 and TRBJ2-5; a weak D match, TRBD2 (7 bases). The length of the CDR3 is 15 residues. The V and J ends lost 2 bases and 8 bases respectively, with 18 bases between them. CDR1 is MNHNS and CDR2 is SASEGT in the germline V gene. This CDR3 reads CASSEPGGSSETQYF. CDR3 sequence (DNA): TGTGCCAGCAGTGAACCGGGGGGCAGCAGCGAAACCCAGTACTTC.

This clone was observed a few times. This chain links TRBV27 with TRBJ2-2; no definite D call. Trimming shortened V by 2 bases and J by 10 bases, and 14 bases separated the two germline ends. The CDR3 is 14 amino acids. From germline, CDR1 is MNHEY and CDR2 SMNVEV (reference sequence). The chain's CDR3 is CASSLLLRAEELFF. DNA of the CDR3: TGTGCCAGCAGTTTACTGCTCCGAGCTGAGGAGCTGTTTTTT.

The V call is TRBV13, the J call TRBJ1-4; D is ambiguous. Trimming removed 1 base from V and 4 bases from J, with 7 bases in between. Germline CDR1 is PRHDT and CDR2 is FYEKMQ (reference sequence). This CDR3 is 14 amino acids long. The CDR3 reads CASSLAQLNEKLFF. CDR3 DNA: TGTGCCAGCAGCTTAGCACAGCTTAATGAAAAACTGTTTTTT.

The chain combines TRBV6-5 with TRBJ1-3; perhaps TRBD1 as D (6 bases). CDR1 and CDR2 from the germline V gene are MNHEY and SVGAGI. The CDR3 is 13 amino acids. Deletions cut 7 bases from V and 0 bases from J, with 7 bases between. CDR3 region: CASTQGSGNTIYF. The CDR3 DNA reads TGTGCCAGCACACAGGGCTCTGGAAACACCATATATTTT.

The V and J genes are TRBV5-8 and TRBJ2-4; D gene ambiguous. V lost 2 bases, J lost 15 bases, and 12 bases lay in between. This CDR3 has 11 amino acids. In germline, CDR1 is SGHTS, CDR2 YDEGEE. CDR3 loop: CASSLSTPPYF. CDR3 bases: TGTGCCAGCAGCTTATCCACTCCGCCGTACTTC.

The V call is TRBV29-1, the J call TRBJ1-4; no clear D. Deletions cut 4 bases from V and 10 bases from J, with 13 bases between. The germline V gene has CDR1 SQVTM and CDR2 ANQGSEA. The CDR3 length is 12 residues. CDR3 coding DNA: TGCAGCGTTGGAGCTGCCGCCGGAAAACTGTTTTTT. The encoded protein is CSVGAAAGKLFF.

In its sample, this clone was seen once. The V gene is TRBV28, the J gene TRBJ1-2; D unresolved. The length of the CDR3 is 14 residues. V lost 6 bases to trimming and J lost 3 bases, with 14 bases between them. Germline CDR1 reads MDHEN; CDR2 reads SYDVKM. In DNA, the CDR3 is TGTGCCAGCAGACCAAACGATAGGGACTATGGCTACACCTTC. Residues: CASRPNDRDYGYTF.

There are a few counts of this clone. This chain joins TRBV21-1 and TRBJ2-7; the tabulated D call, TRBD1, remains unverified against the DNA. TRBV21-1 is labeled a pseudogene. The CDR3 consists of 13 residues. CDR3 bases: TGTGCCAGCATAAAACAGGGTAGTTACGAGCAGTACTTC. Amino acid sequence: CASIKQGSYEQYF.

This sequence joins TRBV7-8 and TRBJ2-7; 8 positions agree with TRBD2. CDR3 length: 15 residues. CDR1 SGHVS and CDR2 FQNEAQ come from the germline V gene. V was clipped by 5 bases and J by 4 bases; unmatched bases: 10. The CDR3 DNA follows: TGTGCCAGCAGCCCAGGCGGCGGGGGGTTTTACGAGCAGTACTTC. This codes for CASSPGGGGFYEQYF.

The chain is built from TRBV6-1 and TRBJ2-2; D not resolved. Germline-derived CDR1 and CDR2 are MNHNS and SASEGT. Trimming removed 6 bases at V and 2 bases at J, with 4 bases between. CDR3 length: 12 residues. The CDR3 nucleotides read TGTGCCAGCAGCTCAAACACCGGGGAGCTGTTTTTT. Protein product: CASSSNTGELFF.

The chain couples TRBV18 to TRBJ1-5; D gene uncertain. Germline CDR1 is KGHSH and CDR2 is LQKENI. This CDR3 is 12 amino acids long. Trimming took 3 bases from V and 7 from J, leaving 7 bases between them. CDR3 nucleotide sequence: TGTGCCAGCTCACCCGTAGGACAGCCCCAGCATTTT. This sequence encodes CASSPVGQPQHF.

This clone came up once. J is TRBJ2-5 and V is TRBV10-3; possibly TRBD1 for D (7 bases). The CDR3 has 17 residues. Trimming stripped 0 bases from V and 3 bases from J, with 17 bases between. Germline CDR1 ENHRY, CDR2 SYGVKD. The CDR3 loop reads CAISESTEGAWEETQYF. The CDR3 DNA follows: TGTGCCATCAGTGAGTCGACGGAGGGGGCCTGGGAAGAGACCCAGTACTTC.

The gene calls are TRBV5-1 and TRBJ2-3; maybe TRBD1 (6 bases). This CDR3 is 14 amino acids long. Germline loops: CDR1 SGHRS, CDR2 YFSETQ. V was trimmed by 5 bases and J by 0 bases, leaving 10 bases between them. DNA for the CDR3: TGCGCCAGCAGGAATACAGGGAGCACAGATACGCAGTATTTT. It specifies CASRNTGSTDTQYF.

This chain joins TRBV5-4 and TRBJ1-2; weak D call: TRBD1 (6 bases). Germline V gives CDR1 SGHNT, CDR2 YYREEE (reference sequence). This CDR3 comprises 14 residues. V was pared by 1 base and J by 2 bases, with 9 bases between. CDR3 protein: CASSLFGQNYGYTF. DNA of the CDR3: TGTGCCAGCAGCTTGTTTGGACAGAACTATGGCTACACCTTC.

This clone has just one count. V is TRBV5-4 and J is TRBJ2-7; 9 bases match TRBD1. The length of the CDR3 is 15 residues. V shed 4 bases, J shed 5 bases, and the junction held 10 bases outside the gene matches. Per germline, CDR1 SGHNT and CDR2 YYREEE (reference sequence). The CDR3 DNA is TGTGCCAGCAGCCCCCCGGTAGGGACAGGGAACGAGCAGTACTTC. Its translation: CASSPPVGTGNEQYF.

V usage is TRBV10-3 and J usage is TRBJ1-1; 8 bases align to TRBD1. CDR3 size: 14 residues. Germline V gene data show CDR1 as ENHRY and CDR2 as SYGVKD. V lost 0 bases, J lost 11 bases, and 8 bases stayed unmatched. CDR3 residues: CAISESRQGAGAFF. Here the CDR3 DNA reads TGTGCCATCAGTGAGTCGAGGCAGGGGGCGGGGGCTTTCTTT.

This sequence joins TRBV11-2 and TRBJ1-2; no definite D call. The germline V gene has CDR1 SGHAT and CDR2 FQNNGV. There are 16 residues in the CDR3. The V gene lost 0 bases and the J gene lost 4 bases, with 15 bases spanning the gap. CDR3 residues: CASSLEGISSPYGYTF. In DNA, the CDR3 is TGTGCCAGCAGCTTAGAGGGGATATCCAGTCCCTATGGCTACACCTTC.